This T cell receptor beta chain originates from a study of immune evolution from preneoplasia to lung adenocarcinoma. Study-wide points: Later-stage lesions seemingly showed higher T cell density and diversity than normal lung. From normal lung to invasive adenocarcinoma, top clone frequencies appeared to decrease.

This table comes from immunoSEQ multiplex PCR, and its TCRdb copy is limited to in-frame clones, with some not included. The data hold roughly 6,600 clones, with more than 65% observed a single time. Two lung cancer pathologists independently confirmed each histologic diagnosis. Nucleic acids came from premalignant or tumor cells enriched by macro-dissection. With respect to this clone: What it binds is unknown.

The clonotype comes from a person aged 60-79 years with lung adenocarcinoma. What was sequenced was FFPE lung adenocarcinoma in situ tissue.

CDR3: CASSASGRTEAFF. Here the CDR3 DNA reads TGTGCCAGCAGTGCAAGCGGGAGGACTGAAGCTTTCTTT. The J gene is TRBJ1-1, the V gene TRBV6-1; no reliable D call. The V end lost 4 bases, the J end lost 5 bases, and 11 bases lay between the germline ends. Germline values: CDR1 MNHNS, CDR2 SASEGT. The CDR3 runs 13 residues.